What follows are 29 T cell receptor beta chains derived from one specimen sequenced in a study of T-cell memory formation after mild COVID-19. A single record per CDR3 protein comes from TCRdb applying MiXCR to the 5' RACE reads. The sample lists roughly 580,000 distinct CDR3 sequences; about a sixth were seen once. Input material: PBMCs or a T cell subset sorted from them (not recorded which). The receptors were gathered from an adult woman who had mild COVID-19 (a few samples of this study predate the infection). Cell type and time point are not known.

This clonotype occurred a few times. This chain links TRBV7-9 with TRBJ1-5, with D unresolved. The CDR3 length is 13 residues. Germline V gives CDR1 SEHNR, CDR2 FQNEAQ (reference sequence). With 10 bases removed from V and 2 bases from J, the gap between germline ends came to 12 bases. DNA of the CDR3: TGTGCCACCGAATCAGCCGGCAATCAGCCCCAGCATTTT. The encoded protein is CATESAGNQPQHF.

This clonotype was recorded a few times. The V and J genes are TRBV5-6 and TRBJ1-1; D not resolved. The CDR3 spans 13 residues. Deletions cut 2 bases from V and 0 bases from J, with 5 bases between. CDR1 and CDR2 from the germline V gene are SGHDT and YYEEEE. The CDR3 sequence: CASSFPVNTEAFF. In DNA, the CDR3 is TGTGCCAGCAGCTTCCCAGTGAACACTGAAGCTTTCTTT. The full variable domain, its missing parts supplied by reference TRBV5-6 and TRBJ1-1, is DAGVTQSPTHLIKTRGQQVTLRCSPKSGHDTVSWYQQALGQGPQFIFQYYEEEERQRGNFPDRFSGHQFPNYSSELNVNALLLGDSALYLCASSFPVNTEAFFGQGTRLTVV.

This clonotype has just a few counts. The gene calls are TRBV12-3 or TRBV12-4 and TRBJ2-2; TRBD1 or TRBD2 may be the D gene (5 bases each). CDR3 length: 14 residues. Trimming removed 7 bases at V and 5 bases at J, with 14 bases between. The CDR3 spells CASTPSGRTGELFF. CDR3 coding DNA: TGTGCCAGCACTCCCTCGGGGCGGACCGGGGAGCTGTTTTTT.

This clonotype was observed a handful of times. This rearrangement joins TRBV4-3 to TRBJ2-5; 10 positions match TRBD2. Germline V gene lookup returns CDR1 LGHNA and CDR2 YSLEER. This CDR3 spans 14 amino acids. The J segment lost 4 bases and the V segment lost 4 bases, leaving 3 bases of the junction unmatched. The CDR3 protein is CASSRRTSGETQYF. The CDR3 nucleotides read TGCGCCAGCAGCCGGAGGACTAGCGGAGAGACCCAGTACTTC.

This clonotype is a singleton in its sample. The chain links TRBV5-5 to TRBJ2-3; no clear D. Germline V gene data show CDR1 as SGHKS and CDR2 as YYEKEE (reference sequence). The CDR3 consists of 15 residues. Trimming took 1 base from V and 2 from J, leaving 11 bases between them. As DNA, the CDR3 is TGTGCCAGCAGCTTGTATAATCGGATCACAGATACGCAGTATTTT. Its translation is CASSLYNRITDTQYF.

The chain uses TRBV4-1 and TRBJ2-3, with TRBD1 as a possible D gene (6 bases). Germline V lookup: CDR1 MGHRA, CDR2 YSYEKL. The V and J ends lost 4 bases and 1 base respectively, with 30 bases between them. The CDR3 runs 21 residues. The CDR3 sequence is CASSPRYSGQATRRGTDTQYF. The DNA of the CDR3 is TGCGCCAGCAGCCCCAGGTACTCGGGACAAGCGACTCGAAGGGGCACAGATACGCAGTATTTT.

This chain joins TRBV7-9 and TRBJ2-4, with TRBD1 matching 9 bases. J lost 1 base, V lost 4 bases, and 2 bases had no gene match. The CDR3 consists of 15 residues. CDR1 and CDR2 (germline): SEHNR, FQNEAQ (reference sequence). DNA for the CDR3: TGTGCCAGCAGCTGGGACAGGGCGGCCAAAAACATTCAGTACTTC. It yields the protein CASSWDRAAKNIQYF.

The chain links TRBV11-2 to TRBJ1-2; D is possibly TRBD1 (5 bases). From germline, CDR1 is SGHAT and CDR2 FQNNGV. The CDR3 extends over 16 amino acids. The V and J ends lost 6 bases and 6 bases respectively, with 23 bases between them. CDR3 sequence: CASRPNPGRGQDGYTF. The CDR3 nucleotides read TGTGCCAGCAGACCTAATCCTGGTCGGGGCCAGGATGGCTACACCTTC.

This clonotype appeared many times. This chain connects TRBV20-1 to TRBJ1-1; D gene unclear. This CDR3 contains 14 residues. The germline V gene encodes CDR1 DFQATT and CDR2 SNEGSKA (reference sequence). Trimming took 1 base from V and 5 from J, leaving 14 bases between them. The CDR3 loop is CSARAGPAGTEAFF. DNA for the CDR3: TGCAGTGCTAGAGCAGGCCCGGCGGGGACTGAAGCTTTCTTT.

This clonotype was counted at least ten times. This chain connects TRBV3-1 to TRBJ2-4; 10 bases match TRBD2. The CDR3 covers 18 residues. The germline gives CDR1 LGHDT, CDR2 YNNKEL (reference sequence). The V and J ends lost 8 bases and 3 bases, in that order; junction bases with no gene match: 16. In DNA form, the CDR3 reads TGTGCCAGCTCGTCCCCTAGCGGGGGCCTGCCGCTCAAAAACATTCAGTACTTC. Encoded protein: CASSSPSGGLPLKNIQYF.

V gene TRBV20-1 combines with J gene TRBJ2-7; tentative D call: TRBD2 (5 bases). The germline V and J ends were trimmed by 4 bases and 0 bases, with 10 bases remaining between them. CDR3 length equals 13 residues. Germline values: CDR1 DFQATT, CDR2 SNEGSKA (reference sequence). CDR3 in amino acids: CSATAVNSYEQYF. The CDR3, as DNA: TGCAGTGCTACAGCGGTGAACTCCTACGAGCAGTACTTC.

In DNA form, the CDR3 reads TGTGCCAGCAGCCGTGGGACTAGATCCACAGATACGCAGTATTTT. The encoded protein is CASSRGTRSTDTQYF. J is TRBJ2-3 and V is TRBV3-1; 8 bases are shared with TRBD2. CDR3 size: 15 residues. V was pared by 4 bases and J by 2 bases, with 5 bases of the junction left unmatched. Germline lookup yields CDR1 LGHDT and CDR2 YNNKEL (reference sequence).

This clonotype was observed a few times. CDR3 sequence reads: CASSRVQPSDRYSGNTIYF. The DNA for the CDR3 is TGTGCCAGCAGCAGAGTTCAGCCCTCTGACAGATACTCTGGAAACACCATATATTTT. The chain joins TRBV6-5 to TRBJ1-3; D perhaps matches TRBD1 (5 bases). Trimming removed 6 bases from V and 0 bases from J, with 24 bases in between. Germline V gene lookup returns CDR1 MNHEY and CDR2 SVGAGI. The CDR3 is 19 residues long.

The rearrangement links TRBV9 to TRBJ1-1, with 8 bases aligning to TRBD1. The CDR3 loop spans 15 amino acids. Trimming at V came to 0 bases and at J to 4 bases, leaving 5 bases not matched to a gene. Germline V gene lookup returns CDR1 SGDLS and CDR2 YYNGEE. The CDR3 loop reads CASSVVGRGPTEAFF. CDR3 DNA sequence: TGTGCCAGCAGCGTAGTTGGCAGGGGGCCCACTGAAGCTTTCTTT.

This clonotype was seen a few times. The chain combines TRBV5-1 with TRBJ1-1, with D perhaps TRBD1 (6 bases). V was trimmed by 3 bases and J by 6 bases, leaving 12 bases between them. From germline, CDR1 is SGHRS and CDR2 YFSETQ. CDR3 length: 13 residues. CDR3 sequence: CASSSPGEAEAFF. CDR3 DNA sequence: TGCGCCAGCAGCTCCCCAGGGGAGGCTGAAGCTTTCTTT.

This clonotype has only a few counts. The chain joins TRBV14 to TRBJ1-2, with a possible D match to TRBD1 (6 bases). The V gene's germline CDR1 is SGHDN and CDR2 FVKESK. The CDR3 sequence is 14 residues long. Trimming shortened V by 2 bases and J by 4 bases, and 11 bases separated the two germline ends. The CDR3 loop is CASSQTRGLYGYTF. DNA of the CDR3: TGTGCCAGCAGCCAAACTCGGGGGCTCTATGGCTACACCTTC.

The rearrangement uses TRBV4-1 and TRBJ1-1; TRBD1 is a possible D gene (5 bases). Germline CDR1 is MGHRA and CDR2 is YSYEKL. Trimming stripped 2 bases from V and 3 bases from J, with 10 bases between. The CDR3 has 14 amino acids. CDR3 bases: TGCGCCAGCAGCCAACCCCCGGGGGACACTGAAGCTTTCTTT. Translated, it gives CASSQPPGDTEAFF.

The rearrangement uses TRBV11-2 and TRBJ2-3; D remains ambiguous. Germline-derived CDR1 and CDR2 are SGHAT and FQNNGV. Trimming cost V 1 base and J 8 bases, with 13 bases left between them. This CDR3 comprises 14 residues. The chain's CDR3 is CASSLAPREGTQYF. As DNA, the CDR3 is TGTGCCAGCAGCTTAGCCCCTAGGGAAGGTACGCAGTATTTT.

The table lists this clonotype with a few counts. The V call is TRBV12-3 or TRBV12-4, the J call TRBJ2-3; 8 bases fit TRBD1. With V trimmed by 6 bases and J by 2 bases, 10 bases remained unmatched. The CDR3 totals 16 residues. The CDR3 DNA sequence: TGTGCCAGCAGGGCCTTGACAGGGGTGAACACAGATACGCAGTATTTT. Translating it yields CASRALTGVNTDTQYF.

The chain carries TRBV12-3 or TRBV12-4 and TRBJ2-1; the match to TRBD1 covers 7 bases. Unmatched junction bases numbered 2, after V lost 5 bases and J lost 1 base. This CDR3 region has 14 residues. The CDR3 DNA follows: TGTGCCAGCAGTATGGACAGGTCCTACAATGAGCAGTTCTTC. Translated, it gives CASSMDRSYNEQFF.

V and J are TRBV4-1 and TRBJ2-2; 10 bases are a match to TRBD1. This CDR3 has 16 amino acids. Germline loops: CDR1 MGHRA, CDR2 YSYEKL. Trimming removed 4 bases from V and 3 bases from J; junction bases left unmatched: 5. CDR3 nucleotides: TGCGCCAGCAGCCCCCGGGACAGGGGAGACACCGGGGAGCTGTTTTTT. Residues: CASSPRDRGDTGELFF.

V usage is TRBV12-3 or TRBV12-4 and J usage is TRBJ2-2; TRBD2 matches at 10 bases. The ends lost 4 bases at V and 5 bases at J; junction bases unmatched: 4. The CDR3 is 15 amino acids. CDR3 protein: CASSSEREGTGELFF. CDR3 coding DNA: TGTGCCAGCAGTTCGGAGCGGGAGGGTACCGGGGAGCTGTTTTTT.

CDR3 in amino acids: CASSAWDGRNYGYTF. The CDR3 coding sequence is TGTGCCAGCAGCGCCTGGGACGGGAGGAACTATGGCTACACCTTC. The rearrangement uses TRBV9 and TRBJ1-2; possibly TRBD1 for D (5 bases). The germline CDR1 and CDR2 sequences are SGDLS and YYNGEE. CDR3 length: 15 residues. V was clipped by 3 bases and J by 2 bases, with 14 bases between them.

For the CDR3, the DNA is TGTGCCAGCAGCTCGCGGCGGGGGACACCCTACGAGCAGTACTTC. Amino acids: CASSSRRGTPYEQYF. The rearrangement links TRBV9 to TRBJ2-7; perhaps TRBD2 as D (7 bases). V shed 4 bases and J shed 2 bases, with 16 bases lying between them. The CDR3 runs 15 residues. Per germline, CDR1 SGDLS and CDR2 YYNGEE. The full variable domain, completed using reference TRBV9 and TRBJ2-7, is DSGVTQTPKHLITATGQRVTLRCSPRSGDLSVYWYQQSLDQGLQFLIQYYNGEERAKGNILERFSAQQFPDLHSELNLSSLELGDSALYFCASSSRRGTPYEQYFGPGTRLTVT.

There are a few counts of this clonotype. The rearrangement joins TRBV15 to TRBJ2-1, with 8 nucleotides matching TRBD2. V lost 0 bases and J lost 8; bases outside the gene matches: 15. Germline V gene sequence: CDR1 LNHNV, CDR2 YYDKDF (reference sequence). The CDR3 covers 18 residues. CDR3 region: CATSRDRTAGAEGDEQFF. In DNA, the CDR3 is TGTGCCACCAGCAGAGATCGGACAGCGGGAGCGGAGGGCGATGAGCAGTTCTTC.

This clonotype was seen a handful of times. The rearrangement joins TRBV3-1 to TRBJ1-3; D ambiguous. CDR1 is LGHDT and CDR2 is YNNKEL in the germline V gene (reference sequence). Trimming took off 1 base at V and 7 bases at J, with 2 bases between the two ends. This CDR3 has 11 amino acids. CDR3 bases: TGTGCCAGCAGCCAAGTTAACACCATATATTTT. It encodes CASSQVNTIYF.

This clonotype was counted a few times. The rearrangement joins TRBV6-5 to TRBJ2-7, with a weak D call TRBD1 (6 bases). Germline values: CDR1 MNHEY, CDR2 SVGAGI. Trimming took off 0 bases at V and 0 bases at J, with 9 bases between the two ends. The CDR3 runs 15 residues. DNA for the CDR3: TGTGCCAGCAGTTACTCGGGGGACAACTCCTACGAGCAGTACTTC. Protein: CASSYSGDNSYEQYF.

Here the CDR3 reads CASSGRGGNEQFF. CDR3 DNA sequence: TGTGCCAGCAGCGGCCGCGGGGGGAATGAGCAGTTCTTC. V usage is TRBV7-6 and J usage is TRBJ2-1; 8 bases agree with TRBD2. CDR3 size: 13 residues. J lost 7 bases, V lost 5 bases, and 4 bases had no gene match. In germline, CDR1 is SGHVS, CDR2 FNYEAQ.

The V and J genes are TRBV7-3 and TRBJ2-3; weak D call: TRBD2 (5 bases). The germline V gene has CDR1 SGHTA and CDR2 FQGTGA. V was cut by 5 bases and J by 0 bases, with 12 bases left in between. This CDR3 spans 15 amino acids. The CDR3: CASSPDGGSTDTQYF. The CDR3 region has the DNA TGTGCCAGCAGCCCCGACGGCGGGAGCACAGATACGCAGTATTTT.